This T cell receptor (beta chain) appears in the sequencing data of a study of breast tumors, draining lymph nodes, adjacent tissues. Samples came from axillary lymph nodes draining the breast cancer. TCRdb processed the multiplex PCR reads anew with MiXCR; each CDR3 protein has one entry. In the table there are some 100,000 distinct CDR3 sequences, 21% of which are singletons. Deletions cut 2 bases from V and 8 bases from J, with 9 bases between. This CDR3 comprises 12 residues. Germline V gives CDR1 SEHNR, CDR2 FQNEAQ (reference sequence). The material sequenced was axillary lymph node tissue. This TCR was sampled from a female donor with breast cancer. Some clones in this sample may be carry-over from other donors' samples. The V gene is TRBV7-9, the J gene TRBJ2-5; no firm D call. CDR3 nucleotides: TGTGCCAGCAGCTTAAATGCGGCTACCCAGTACTTC. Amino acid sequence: CASSLNAATQYF.